Listed here are 5 T cell receptor beta chains from one sample, sequenced in a study of a mutant IDH1 vaccine in newly diagnosed glioma. Described time point: week 5, during vaccination. Each dose of the vaccine consisted of 300 ug of mutant IDH1 20-mer peptide, with topical imiquimod. Sequencing was performed with immunoSEQ multiplex PCR; in TCRdb, only in-frame clones are kept and a portion is missing. The sample contains over 45,000 clones, roughly 80% of which appear only once. Antigens for these TCRs are unknown. The sequences come from PBMCs, collected from a glioma patient whose treatment included an IDH1 peptide vaccine. The receptors were gathered from a woman between 45 and 65 years old with glioma.

The gene calls are TRBV6-5 and TRBJ1-5; D not resolved. Trimming pared 6 bases from V and 0 bases from J, leaving 6 bases between. The CDR3 spans 13 residues. In germline, CDR1 is MNHEY, CDR2 SVGAGI. The CDR3 bases are TGTGCCAGCAGGCGGTATAGCAATCAGCCCCAGCATTTT. Residues: CASRRYSNQPQHF.

The rearrangement uses TRBV19 and TRBJ2-2, with 9 bases fitting TRBD1. Trimming took 6 bases from V and 1 from J; bases not matched to a gene: 9. This CDR3 is built from 17 residues. In germline, CDR1 is LNHDA, CDR2 SQIVND (reference sequence). The CDR3 bases are TGTGCCAGTAGGCCACAATCGGGACAGGGGAACACCGGGGAGCTGTTTTTT. This encodes CASRPQSGQGNTGELFF.

V usage is TRBV9 and J usage is TRBJ2-1; perhaps D is TRBD1 or TRBD2 (5 bases each). Trimming pared 4 bases from V and 7 bases from J, leaving 9 bases between. The CDR3 covers 12 residues. In germline, CDR1 is SGDLS, CDR2 YYNGEE. CDR3 sequence reads: CASSQGRNEQFF. In DNA, the CDR3 is TGTGCCAGCAGCCAGGGACGGAATGAGCAGTTCTTC.

The chain carries TRBV4-2 and TRBJ1-6, with D hard to call. The CDR3 has 12 residues. Trimming shortened V by 2 bases and J by 9 bases, and 5 bases separated the two germline ends. The germline V gene has CDR1 LGHNA and CDR2 YNFKEQ. The CDR3: CASSQLGSPLHF. The CDR3 DNA reads as TGTGCCAGCAGCCAATTGGGTTCACCCCTCCACTTT.

The chain joins TRBV7-9 to TRBJ1-2, with D uncertain. The CDR3 runs 12 residues. In germline, CDR1 is SEHNR, CDR2 FQNEAQ (reference sequence). Trimming cost V 5 bases and J 2 bases, with 6 bases left between them. CDR3 loop: CASSPANYGYTF. The CDR3 DNA reads as TGTGCCAGCAGCCCCGCGAACTATGGCTACACCTTC. The complete variable domain, with remaining parts taken from reference TRBV7-9 and TRBJ1-2, reads DTGVSQNPRHKITKRGQNVTFRCDPISEHNRLYWYRQTLGQGPEFLTYFQNEAQLEKSRLLSDRFSAERPKGSFSTLEIQRTEQGDSAMYLCASSPANYGYTFGSGTRLTVV.